The rows below give T cell receptor beta chains drawn from one sample of a study of beta chain features in type 1 diabetes. Sequenced by immunoSEQ multiplex PCR; TCRdb stores in-frame clones only, minus some. Altogether about 240,000 clones are present, 27% being singletons, with the ten largest covering under 5%. Sequenced material: central memory CD4+ T cells from blood. The receptors come from a man aged 25-45 years in good health. Each CDR3 is given with its conserved first and last residue. Each record gives: clone size, D gene, J gene, V gene, CDR3 DNA, CDR3 protein. The D gene is left open where the match is weak. Clone size is not always given. Where it is, it says once, few, many or a class for expanded clones.

clone size: -
D gene: -
J gene: TRBJ1-1
V gene: TRBV6-5
CDR3 DNA: TGTGCCAGCAGTTATCAGGGGATTGGAACTGAAGCTTTCTTT
CDR3 protein: CASSYQGIGTEAFF

clone size: -
D gene: -
J gene: TRBJ2-7
V gene: TRBV27
CDR3 DNA: TGTGCCAGCAGTCCCTCCCCCTACGAGCAGTACTTC
CDR3 protein: CASSPSPYEQYF

clone size: -
D gene: -
J gene: TRBJ2-1
V gene: TRBV5-6
CDR3 DNA: TGTGCCAGCAGCCTACGATCCTTTAGAGAGCAGTTCTTC
CDR3 protein: CASSLRSFREQFF

clone size: -
D gene: -
J gene: TRBJ2-7
V gene: TRBV10-3
CDR3 DNA: TGTGCCATCAGGGGAACAGGGTACGAGCAGTACTTC
CDR3 protein: CAIRGTGYEQYF

clone size: -
D gene: -
J gene: TRBJ2-3
V gene: TRBV2
CDR3 DNA: TGTGCCAGCAGTGAAAGGGGCGGGGAAGTAACAGATACGCAGTATTTT
CDR3 protein: CASSERGGEVTDTQYF

clone size: once
D gene: TRBD1
J gene: TRBJ2-7
V gene: TRBV10-3
CDR3 DNA: TGTGCCATCAGTGAGTCGGGGCAGGGGGCGGTCGACGAGCAGTACTTC
CDR3 protein: CAISESGQGAVDEQYF

clone size: -
D gene: -
J gene: TRBJ1-2
V gene: TRBV30
CDR3 DNA: TGTATAGGCAGGGTAGACTATGGCTACACCTTC
CDR3 protein: CIGRVDYGYTF

clone size: -
D gene: -
J gene: TRBJ2-6
V gene: TRBV5-1
CDR3 DNA: TGCGCCAGCAGCCAAAGCTCTGGGGCCAACGTCCTGACTTTC
CDR3 protein: CASSQSSGANVLTF

clone size: -
D gene: -
J gene: TRBJ2-7
V gene: TRBV7-2
CDR3 DNA: TGTGCCAGCAGCTTGCCCCAGGGGCGCGGGTTAACGTACGAGCAGTACTTC
CDR3 protein: CASSLPQGRGLTYEQYF

clone size: few
D gene: -
J gene: TRBJ2-6
V gene: TRBV5-1
CDR3 DNA: TGCGCCAGCAGCTTGGATGTAGGGATCCCCGGGGCCAACGTCCTGACTTTC
CDR3 protein: CASSLDVGIPGANVLTF

clone size: -
D gene: -
J gene: TRBJ2-3
V gene: TRBV5-1
CDR3 DNA: TGCGCCAGCAGCTCCCCAGAAGCTGGAGATACGCAGTATTTT
CDR3 protein: CASSSPEAGDTQYF

clone size: medium-sized
D gene: -
J gene: TRBJ2-7
V gene: TRBV4-3
CDR3 DNA: TGCGCCAGCAGCCAAGATATGGGACCCTACGAGCAGTACTTC
CDR3 protein: CASSQDMGPYEQYF

clone size: few
D gene: TRBD1
J gene: TRBJ2-5
V gene: TRBV5-1
CDR3 DNA: TGCGCCAGCAGCCGGGACAGGCCCCCAGAGACCCAGTACTTC
CDR3 protein: CASSRDRPPETQYF

clone size: few
D gene: -
J gene: TRBJ2-3
V gene: TRBV29-1
CDR3 DNA: TGCAGCGTTACTACGGTATACACAGATACGCAGTATTTT
CDR3 protein: CSVTTVYTDTQYF

clone size: few
D gene: -
J gene: TRBJ2-1
V gene: TRBV2
CDR3 DNA: TGTGCCAGCAGTGGCTTTGGGGGCAGCTCCTACAATGAGCAGTTCTTC
CDR3 protein: CASSGFGGSSYNEQFF

clone size: -
D gene: -
J gene: TRBJ2-7
V gene: TRBV2
CDR3 DNA: TGTGCCAGCTGCGGAACGAGGAGCTCCTACGAGCAGTACTTC
CDR3 protein: CASCGTRSSYEQYF

clone size: -
D gene: -
J gene: TRBJ2-3
V gene: TRBV4-3
CDR3 DNA: TGCGCCAGCAGCCAAGGGACAGCCTACACAGATACGCAGTATTTT
CDR3 protein: CASSQGTAYTDTQYF

clone size: -
D gene: TRBD1
J gene: TRBJ2-7
V gene: TRBV28
CDR3 DNA: TGTGCCAGCAGGCCGACAGGGACCTTCTACGAGCAGTACTTC
CDR3 protein: CASRPTGTFYEQYF

clone size: few
D gene: TRBD1
J gene: TRBJ2-3
V gene: TRBV5-1
CDR3 DNA: TGCGCCAGCAGGTTTGACAGGGGCACAGATACGCAGTATTTT
CDR3 protein: CASRFDRGTDTQYF

clone size: -
D gene: TRBD2
J gene: TRBJ2-7
V gene: TRBV7-2
CDR3 DNA: TGTGCCAGCAGGTCTAGCGGAGGGCTCTACGAGCAGTACTTC
CDR3 protein: CASRSSGGLYEQYF

clone size: -
D gene: -
J gene: TRBJ2-5
V gene: TRBV18
CDR3 DNA: TGTGCCAGCTCACCACCGAATCGGCTGATTAATCAAGAGACCCAGTACTTC
CDR3 protein: CASSPPNRLINQETQYF

clone size: -
D gene: -
J gene: TRBJ1-5
V gene: TRBV10-2
CDR3 DNA: TGCGCCAGCAGTGGGTCAAACCTCAATCAGCCCCAGCATTTT
CDR3 protein: CASSGSNLNQPQHF

clone size: -
D gene: TRBD2
J gene: TRBJ2-5
V gene: TRBV29-1
CDR3 DNA: TGCAGCGTTGAAGATTGGCGGGGGGCGCGGGAGACCCAGTACTTC
CDR3 protein: CSVEDWRGARETQYF

clone size: -
D gene: -
J gene: TRBJ2-1
V gene: TRBV15
CDR3 DNA: TGTGCCACCAGCAGATTCTCCAGCGACACTTACAATGAGCAGTTCTTC
CDR3 protein: CATSRFSSDTYNEQFF

clone size: few
D gene: TRBD2
J gene: TRBJ2-7
V gene: TRBV7-2
CDR3 DNA: TGTGCCAGCAGCTTAAGCGGGATGACTTCCTACGAGCAGTACTTC
CDR3 protein: CASSLSGMTSYEQYF

clone size: -
D gene: -
J gene: TRBJ1-4
V gene: TRBV30
CDR3 DNA: TGTGCCTGGCACGGAGCAACTAATGAAAAACTGTTTTTT
CDR3 protein: CAWHGATNEKLFF

clone size: many
D gene: TRBD1
J gene: TRBJ1-1
V gene: TRBV29-1
CDR3 DNA: TGCAGCGTTGGAGACAGGGCTGAAGCTTTCTTT
CDR3 protein: CSVGDRAEAFF

clone size: few
D gene: -
J gene: TRBJ2-5
V gene: TRBV18
CDR3 DNA: TGTGCCAGCTCACCACCCAGGGCGAAGGAGACCCAGTACTTC
CDR3 protein: CASSPPRAKETQYF

clone size: -
D gene: TRBD1
J gene: TRBJ2-1
V gene: TRBV7-2
CDR3 DNA: TGTGCCAGCAGCCCAGGGGGATCCTACAATGAGCAGTTCTTC
CDR3 protein: CASSPGGSYNEQFF

clone size: once
D gene: -
J gene: TRBJ1-6
V gene: TRBV5-1
CDR3 DNA: TGCGCCAGCTACGGAACTCGGAGCTCCTATAATTCACCCCTCCACTTT
CDR3 protein: CASYGTRSSYNSPLHF

clone size: few
D gene: -
J gene: TRBJ2-7
V gene: TRBV7-9
CDR3 DNA: TGTGCCAGCAGCCCACGACCTGGGGGCATCTCCTACGAGCAGTACTTC
CDR3 protein: CASSPRPGGISYEQYF

clone size: -
D gene: -
J gene: TRBJ1-1
V gene: TRBV5-1
CDR3 DNA: TGCGCCAGCAGCTCTCTCCCACAGAACACTGAAGCTTTCTTT
CDR3 protein: CASSSLPQNTEAFF

clone size: few
D gene: -
J gene: TRBJ2-3
V gene: TRBV5-4
CDR3 DNA: TGTGCCAGCAGCGCTAACGACTGGAAGTCAGATACGCAGTATTTT
CDR3 protein: CASSANDWKSDTQYF

clone size: -
D gene: TRBD1
J gene: TRBJ1-5
V gene: TRBV5-8
CDR3 DNA: TGTGCCAGCAGCTTGGGAGACAGGGATAATCAGCCCCAGCATTTT
CDR3 protein: CASSLGDRDNQPQHF

clone size: -
D gene: -
J gene: TRBJ2-6
V gene: TRBV29-1
CDR3 DNA: TGCAGCGTTGAAATCTCTGGGGCCAACGTCCTGACTTTC
CDR3 protein: CSVEISGANVLTF

clone size: -
D gene: -
J gene: TRBJ2-7
V gene: TRBV9
CDR3 DNA: TGTGCCAGCAGCGTGGGATTAGCGGAACGCTCCTACGAGCAGTACTTC
CDR3 protein: CASSVGLAERSYEQYF

clone size: -
D gene: -
J gene: TRBJ1-1
V gene: TRBV5-1
CDR3 DNA: TGCGCCAGCATCGACAGTGGGGACACTGAAGCTTTCTTT
CDR3 protein: CASIDSGDTEAFF

clone size: -
D gene: -
J gene: TRBJ2-7
V gene: TRBV14
CDR3 DNA: TGTGCCAGCAGCCAAGCTTCCGAGCAGTACTTC
CDR3 protein: CASSQASEQYF

clone size: -
D gene: TRBD1
J gene: TRBJ1-5
V gene: TRBV19
CDR3 DNA: TGTGCCAGTAGTATACAGGGGACAGTTCAGCCCCAGCATTTT
CDR3 protein: CASSIQGTVQPQHF

clone size: -
D gene: -
J gene: TRBJ1-1
V gene: TRBV29-1
CDR3 DNA: TGCAGCGGGGGGGTGAACACTGAAGCTTTCTTT
CDR3 protein: CSGGVNTEAFF

clone size: few
D gene: -
J gene: TRBJ2-5
V gene: TRBV7-2
CDR3 DNA: TGTGCCAGCAGCTTAGCGGGGTTAGGACAAGAGACCCAGTACTTC
CDR3 protein: CASSLAGLGQETQYF

clone size: -
D gene: -
J gene: TRBJ2-3
V gene: TRBV30
CDR3 DNA: TGTGCCTGGAGTGAGGGGGGGAGCACAGATACGCAGTATTTT
CDR3 protein: CAWSEGGSTDTQYF

clone size: -
D gene: -
J gene: TRBJ2-1
V gene: TRBV9
CDR3 DNA: TGTGCCAGCAGCGTAATCAGTAAATTATCGAATGAGCAGTTCTTC
CDR3 protein: CASSVISKLSNEQFF

clone size: -
D gene: TRBD1
J gene: TRBJ2-3
V gene: TRBV6-1
CDR3 DNA: TGTGCCAGCACTATGACAGGGGGCACAGATACGCAGTATTTT
CDR3 protein: CASTMTGGTDTQYF

clone size: few
D gene: -
J gene: TRBJ1-2
V gene: TRBV7-9
CDR3 DNA: TGTGCCAGCAGCCGAACCGAGACTAACTATGGCTACACCTTC
CDR3 protein: CASSRTETNYGYTF

clone size: -
D gene: -
J gene: TRBJ2-1
V gene: TRBV5-1
CDR3 DNA: TGCGCCAGCAGCTTTGGGGATGGCAATGAGCAGTTCTTC
CDR3 protein: CASSFGDGNEQFF

clone size: many
D gene: -
J gene: TRBJ2-5
V gene: TRBV9
CDR3 DNA: TGTGCCAGCAGCGTGGGGACTTTCCAAGAGACCCAGTACTTC
CDR3 protein: CASSVGTFQETQYF

clone size: few
D gene: -
J gene: TRBJ2-1
V gene: TRBV6-4
CDR3 DNA: TGTGCCAGCAGTGACGATGGAGAATACAATGAGCAGTTCTTC
CDR3 protein: CASSDDGEYNEQFF

clone size: -
D gene: TRBD1
J gene: TRBJ1-2
V gene: TRBV5-6
CDR3 DNA: TGTGCCAGCAGCCGAGGACAGGGCTTAAGCTATGGCTACACCTTC
CDR3 protein: CASSRGQGLSYGYTF